This T cell receptor beta chain derives from a study of cytomegalovirus exposure and HLA in healthy donors. Germline CDR1 reads MGHRA; CDR2 reads YSYEKL. The CDR3 totals 16 residues. With 0 bases removed from V and 14 bases from J, the gap between germline ends came to 20 bases. This clone has a single count. The PCR was carried out with 60 Vbeta primers and 13 Jbeta primers. The assay was immunoSEQ multiplex PCR, and TCRdb's table has in-frame clones only and misses some. The data show around 170,000 clones, with approximately 83% seen just once and less than 2% held by the top ten. The sequence came from a woman under 30 in good health and CMV-seronegative. The specimen was PBMCs. The rearrangement links TRBV4-1 to TRBJ1-6; tentative D call: TRBD1 (6 bases). CDR3 DNA sequence: TGCGCCAGCAGCCAAGATTTGGACAGAGTATTCCCCACCCTCCACTTT. It encodes CASSQDLDRVFPTLHF.